What follows are 5 T cell receptor beta chains derived from one specimen sequenced in a study of beta chain features in type 1 diabetes. Every isolated RNA sample was fully reverse transcribed, so sequencing captured expressed TCRB transcripts. The assay was immunoSEQ multiplex PCR, and TCRdb's table has in-frame clones only and misses some. The sample lists around 280,000 clones, 7.5% to 9.5% occurring once. Sequenced: central memory CD4+ T cells from blood. The receptors originated from a young woman in good health.

The chain links TRBV11-2 to TRBJ2-7; TRBD1 might be the D (5 bases). The CDR3 is made up of 15 amino acids. Per germline, CDR1 SGHAT and CDR2 FQNNGV. V was cut by 1 base and J by 4 bases, with 14 bases left in between. The CDR3 DNA is TGTGCCAGCAGCTTAGGGCAGGGAATTCAGTACGAGCAGTACTTC. Translation gives CASSLGQGIQYEQYF. The variable domain in full, completed from reference TRBV11-2 and TRBJ2-7, reads EAGVAQSPRYKIIEKRQSVAFWCNPISGHATLYWYQQILGQGPKLLIQFQNNGVVDDSQLPKDRFSAERLKGVDSTLKIQPAKLEDSAVYLCASSLGQGIQYEQYFGPGTRLTVT.

This clone appeared a few times. This chain links TRBV7-2 with TRBJ1-1; no definite D call. The CDR3 covers 13 residues. Germline lookup yields CDR1 SGHTA and CDR2 FQGNSA. V lost 3 bases and J 5 bases, leaving 10 bases between the germline ends. CDR3 residues: CASSFGVGTEAFF. DNA of the CDR3: TGTGCCAGCAGCTTTGGGGTTGGTACTGAAGCTTTCTTT.

This clone was seen a handful of times. The chain employs TRBV5-5 and TRBJ2-3; D gene ambiguous. CDR1 is SGHKS, CDR2 YYEKEE, per germline (reference sequence). CDR3 length equals 13 residues. V was cut by 5 bases and J by 7 bases, with 14 bases left in between. The CDR3 spells CASSSNVRNTQYF. The CDR3 coding sequence is TGTGCCAGCAGTTCCAACGTCCGAAATACGCAGTATTTT.

This clone was seen more than once but under ten times. This sequence joins TRBV19 and TRBJ2-1; 11 bases agree with TRBD2. V was pared by 3 bases and J by 2 bases, with 6 bases of the junction left unmatched. CDR1 and CDR2 from the germline V gene are LNHDA and SQIVND (reference sequence). The CDR3 runs 17 residues. The CDR3 nucleotides are TGTGCCAGTAGTATCGGGACTAGCGGTAAAACCTACAATGAGCAGTTCTTC. This translates into CASSIGTSGKTYNEQFF.

This clone was counted a few times. V usage is TRBV19 and J usage is TRBJ1-5, with D perhaps TRBD1 (6 bases). The germline V gene has CDR1 LNHDA and CDR2 SQIVND (reference sequence). The CDR3 covers 14 residues. Trimming pared 6 bases from V and 2 bases from J, leaving 11 bases between. The CDR3 sequence is CASRTNRGNQPQHF. In DNA form, the CDR3 reads TGTGCCAGTAGAACAAACAGGGGCAATCAGCCCCAGCATTTT.